This TCR beta chain stems from a study of blood T cells in healthy people across ages. This clonotype was detected only a few times. Sample-barcoded 5' priming and a J-beta primer mix drove a second PCR of 7 to 11 cycles. TCRdb processed the 5' RACE reads anew with MiXCR; each CDR3 protein has one entry. The table has around 1,000,000 distinct CDR3 sequences, 20% to 25% seen once. The CDR3 consists of 18 residues. Germline CDR1 SEHNR, CDR2 FQNEAQ (reference sequence). These data also formed part of another study, on T cells of mothers and their children. That study adds: Primer M1S, used in the second PCR, introduced sample barcodes and 2-4 random nucleotides.

The receptor was derived from a girl aged 2 to 10 in good health. Sequenced material: blood. The rearrangement links TRBV7-9 to TRBJ2-7, with D maybe TRBD1 (5 bases). Matching the DNA end better, TRBJ2-5 makes the J call doubtful. The DNA for the CDR3 is TGTGCCAGCAGCCCCAGGGTCCATTTGGACGGGTACCAAGAGACCCAGTACTTC. Translated, it gives CASSPRVHLDGYQETQYF.